The 27 T cell receptor beta chains presented below share a single source sample, sequenced in a study of T cells after yellow fever vaccination. TCRdb independently ran MiXCR on the 5' RACE reads; one entry per CDR3 protein. The sample consists of over 300,000 distinct CDR3 sequences, approximately 3.9% of them appearing once. Sequencing was performed on PBMCs, taken on the day of the yellow fever booster vaccination. These TCRs come from a man aged 18 to 30 who received the YFV17D yellow fever vaccine.

This clonotype has at least ten counts. This chain uses TRBV12-3 or TRBV12-4 with TRBJ1-1; D unclear. Trimming took 5 bases from V and 3 from J, leaving 16 bases between them. This CDR3 region has 15 residues. In DNA form, the CDR3 reads TGTGCCAGCAGTCGAGGACTTGGCGCTCACACTGAAGCTTTCTTT. It encodes CASSRGLGAHTEAFF.

This chain uses TRBV5-1 with TRBJ2-2, with a tentative D call TRBD2 (6 bases). The V gene's germline CDR1 is SGHRS and CDR2 YFSETQ. There are 15 residues in the CDR3. Trimming cost V 3 bases and J 2 bases, with 11 bases left between them. DNA of the CDR3: TGCGCCAGCAGCTCGGTGGGGGGAAACACCGGGGAGCTGTTTTTT. Protein product: CASSSVGGNTGELFF.

Many counts were recorded for this clonotype. The rearrangement joins TRBV18 to TRBJ2-7; 10 bases fit TRBD1. V trimming: 4 bases; J trimming: 1 base; junction bases outside the gene matches: 1. Germline CDR1 is KGHSH and CDR2 is LQKENI. The CDR3 is made up of 14 amino acids. Here the CDR3 reads CASSRQGASYEQYV. CDR3 nucleotide sequence: TGTGCCAGCTCACGACAGGGGGCATCCTACGAGCAGTACGTC.

The V call is TRBV5-6, the J call TRBJ1-2; D call uncertain. This CDR3 is built from 12 residues. In germline, CDR1 is SGHDT, CDR2 YYEEEE. V was clipped by 7 bases and J by 5 bases, with 12 bases between them. The CDR3 sequence is CASGRAAYGYTF. The CDR3, as DNA: TGTGCCAGCGGCCGGGCCGCTTATGGCTACACCTTC.

This clonotype was counted ten times or more. J is TRBJ2-1 and V is TRBV7-3, with TRBD1 matching over 9 bases. The CDR3 has 15 residues. With 2 bases clipped from V and 4 bases from J, the junction kept 3 bases outside the gene matches. Per the germline V gene, CDR1 is SGHTA and CDR2 is FQGTGA. The CDR3: CASSLLGQGYNEQFF. Here the CDR3 DNA reads TGTGCCAGCAGCTTACTGGGACAGGGTTACAATGAGCAGTTCTTC.

This clonotype has a count of ten or more. The V and J genes are TRBV11-2 and TRBJ2-2, with 10 bases fitting TRBD1. Germline V lookup: CDR1 SGHAT, CDR2 FQNNGV. The CDR3 contains 15 residues. The J segment lost 4 bases and the V segment lost 5 bases, leaving 4 bases of the junction unmatched. CDR3 coding DNA: TGTGCCAGCAGCACCTGGGACAGGGGCACCGGGGAGCTGTTTTTT. Its translation: CASSTWDRGTGELFF.

This clonotype appeared a few times. V and J are TRBV28 and TRBJ2-3; 7 nucleotides align to TRBD2. Germline CDR1 is MDHEN and CDR2 is SYDVKM. The CDR3 is 16 amino acids. Losses at the gene ends were 2 bases for V and 0 bases for J; bases not matched to a gene: 5. This CDR3 reads CASSLPTAGSTDTQYF. The CDR3 DNA follows: TGTGCCAGCAGTTTACCCACAGCGGGAAGCACAGATACGCAGTATTTT. Based on the CDR3 plus reference TRBV28 and TRBJ2-3, the full variable domain is DVKVTQSSRYLVKRTGEKVFLECVQDMDHENMFWYRQDPGLGLRLIYFSYDVKMKEKGDIPEGYSVSREKKERFSLILESASTNQTSMYLCASSLPTAGSTDTQYFGPGTRLTVL.

The chain is built from TRBV30 and TRBJ2-7; 7 bases align to TRBD1. Germline lookup yields CDR1 GTSNPN and CDR2 SVGIG (reference sequence). The CDR3 is 13 amino acids. After removal of 1 base from V and 3 bases from J, the junction contained 3 bases not matched to a gene. DNA of the CDR3: TGTGCCTGGAGTGGGGACAGTAACTACGAGCAGTACTTC. It translates to CAWSGDSNYEQYF. The variable domain in full, with the rest retrieved from reference TRBV30 and TRBJ2-7, is SQTIHQWPATLVQPVGSPLSLECTVEGTSNPNLYWYRQAAGRGLQLLFYSVGIGQISSEVPQNLSASRPQDRQFILSSKKLLLSDSGFYLCAWSGDSNYEQYFGPGTRLTVT.

This chain connects TRBV7-9 to TRBJ2-7; 7 nucleotides line up with TRBD1. Germline CDR1 reads SEHNR; CDR2 reads FQNEAQ (reference sequence). V lost 5 bases to trimming and J lost 0 bases; unmatched junction nucleotides: 7. The CDR3 contains 15 residues. The CDR3 protein is CASSPLTGRSYEQYF. As DNA, the CDR3 is TGTGCCAGCAGCCCCCTGACAGGGCGCTCCTACGAGCAGTACTTC.

This clonotype was seen more than once but under ten times. The J gene is TRBJ2-1, the V gene TRBV15, with 7 nucleotides matching TRBD1. Germline values: CDR1 LNHNV, CDR2 YYDKDF (reference sequence). The ends lost 0 bases at V and 6 bases at J; junction bases unmatched: 11. The CDR3 consists of 17 residues. CDR3 in DNA: TGTGCCACCAGCAGAGAAGGGACAGTGAAAAGTAGCAATGAGCAGTTCTTC. Amino acid sequence: CATSREGTVKSSNEQFF. The full variable domain, in which reference TRBV15 and TRBJ2-1 provide the parts outside the CDR3, is DAMVIQNPRYQVTQFGKPVTLSCSQTLNHNVMYWYQQKSSQAPKLLFHYYDKDFNNEADTPDNFQSRRPNTSFCFLDIRSPGLGDTAMYLCATSREGTVKSSNEQFFGPGTRLTVL.

In this sample, this clonotype turned up a few times. The rearrangement joins TRBV20-1 to TRBJ2-3, with D unclear. The V and J ends lost 1 base and 4 bases respectively, with 9 bases between them. CDR1 is DFQATT, CDR2 SNEGSKA, per germline (reference sequence). CDR3 length equals 13 residues. CDR3 residues: CSARVPVADTQYF. The CDR3 DNA sequence: TGCAGTGCTAGAGTACCGGTCGCAGATACGCAGTATTTT.

This clonotype came up many times. As DNA, the CDR3 is TGTGCCAGCAGCTTAAGCGGCAGGGGCGGCAATCAGCCCCAGCATTTT. This gives the protein CASSLSGRGGNQPQHF. The chain uses TRBV7-9 and TRBJ1-5; D may be TRBD1 (6 bases). The germline gives CDR1 SEHNR, CDR2 FQNEAQ (reference sequence). The ends were cut back, 2 bases at V and 2 bases at J, with 13 bases in the middle. The CDR3 is made up of 16 amino acids.

Ten or more counts support this clonotype. The junction shows a germline mismatch at one end, possibly a read error. This rearrangement joins TRBV7-2 to TRBJ2-7; 11 bases fit TRBD2. CDR3 size: 13 residues. Germline loops: CDR1 SGHTA, CDR2 FQGNSA. CDR3 in DNA: TGTGCCAGCAGATTAGCGGGGGGGAACGAGCAGTACTTC. Translating gives CASRLAGGNEQYF.

The gene calls are TRBV6-5 and TRBJ1-2, with no clear D. The CDR3 totals 13 residues. With 10 bases removed from V and 4 bases from J, the gap between germline ends came to 16 bases. The V gene's germline CDR1 is MNHEY and CDR2 SVGAGI. CDR3 amino acids: CAIAGPGRYGYTF. The CDR3 region has the DNA TGTGCCATAGCAGGCCCAGGTCGCTATGGCTACACCTTC.

This clonotype was detected a few times. This sequence joins TRBV11-1 and TRBJ2-5; 7 nucleotides line up with TRBD2. There are 13 residues in the CDR3. With 5 bases clipped from V and 10 bases from J, the junction kept 10 bases outside the gene matches. Germline V gene lookup returns CDR1 SGHAT and CDR2 FQDESV (reference sequence). As DNA, the CDR3 is TGTGCCAGCAGCGAAGGGCCGGGGAGGGTCCAGTACTTC. This encodes CASSEGPGRVQYF. Using reference TRBV11-1 and TRBJ2-5 for the parts outside the CDR3, the full variable domain is EAEVAQSPRYKITEKSQAVAFWCDPISGHATLYWYRQILGQGPELLVQFQDESVVDDSQLPKDRFSAERLKGVDSTLKIQPAELGDSAMYLCASSEGPGRVQYFGPGTRLLVL.

This clonotype was counted ten times or more. The chain carries TRBV6-2 or TRBV6-3 and TRBJ2-7; D is uncertain. Germline V lookup: CDR1 MNHEY, CDR2 SVGEGT. The CDR3 extends over 13 amino acids. V gave up 2 bases and J gave up 5 bases, with 10 bases separating them. The CDR3 reads CASSYPGIHEQYF. In DNA form, the CDR3 reads TGTGCCAGCAGTTACCCAGGTATCCACGAGCAGTACTTC.

This clonotype was counted at least ten times. CDR3 DNA sequence: TGTGCCACCGCGAAAACAGGGAAAGGCTACACCTTC. It encodes CATAKTGKGYTF. The rearrangement joins TRBV6-2 or TRBV6-3 to TRBJ1-2, with D perhaps TRBD1 (6 bases). Germline V gene sequence: CDR1 MNHEY, CDR2 SVGEGT. Trimming removed 10 bases from V and 8 bases from J, with 17 bases in between. The CDR3 loop spans 12 amino acids.

The chain uses TRBV3-1 and TRBJ2-7, with 9 bases that match TRBD1. This CDR3 comprises 17 residues. With 2 bases clipped from V and 4 bases from J, the junction kept 12 bases outside the gene matches. Germline V lookup: CDR1 LGHDT, CDR2 YNNKEL (reference sequence). CDR3 residues: CASSQPDMGTGRYEQYF. Written as DNA, the CDR3 is TGTGCCAGCAGCCAACCAGATATGGGGACAGGGAGGTACGAGCAGTACTTC.

There are a few counts of this clonotype. The rearrangement joins TRBV10-3 to TRBJ2-1; 11 bases align to TRBD2. The CDR3 is 15 amino acids. The ends lost 6 bases at V and 5 bases at J; junction bases unmatched: 6. Germline values: CDR1 ENHRY, CDR2 SYGVKD. This CDR3 reads CAIRITSGGHNEQFF. The DNA of the CDR3 is TGTGCCATCAGGATTACTAGCGGGGGCCACAATGAGCAGTTCTTC.

This clonotype was detected only a few times. The gene calls are TRBV6-1 and TRBJ1-4; 7 positions agree with TRBD1. Unmatched junction bases numbered 8, after V lost 10 bases and J lost 6 bases. The CDR3 spans 13 residues. Germline V gene lookup returns CDR1 MNHNS and CDR2 SASEGT. The CDR3 region has the DNA TGTGCCACGGTTGACAGGGTGGATGAAAAACTGTTTTTT. This sequence encodes CATVDRVDEKLFF.

The V and J genes are TRBV4-2 and TRBJ2-1, with a weak D call TRBD1 (6 bases). The germline V gene encodes CDR1 LGHNA and CDR2 YNFKEQ. The CDR3 extends over 16 amino acids. Trimming stripped 4 bases from V and 5 bases from J, with 18 bases between. In DNA form, the CDR3 reads TGTGCCAGCAGCCTTTTAACAGGGACGGATCACAATGAGCAGTTCTTC. Its translation is CASSLLTGTDHNEQFF.

In its sample, this clonotype was seen many times. This chain joins TRBV29-1 and TRBJ2-3; 7 positions agree with TRBD2. The CDR3 consists of 14 residues. V shed 7 bases and J 4 bases; nucleotides not matched to a gene: 11. From germline, CDR1 is SQVTM and CDR2 ANQGSEA. This CDR3 is CSGGTTFGADTQYF. CDR3 sequence (DNA): TGCAGCGGGGGGACTACCTTCGGCGCAGATACGCAGTATTTT.

This clonotype showed up just a few times. This chain uses TRBV19 with TRBJ2-7; the match to TRBD1 covers 7 bases. Germline assignment: CDR1 LNHDA and CDR2 SQIVND (reference sequence). The CDR3 is made up of 15 amino acids. J was trimmed by 1 base and V by 2 bases; bases with no gene match: 5. The CDR3 is CASSITGQLSYEQYF. CDR3 bases: TGTGCCAGTAGTATAACGGGACAGCTATCCTACGAGCAGTACTTC.

This clonotype was recorded a few times. This chain connects TRBV7-2 to TRBJ1-2; tentative D call: TRBD1 (5 bases). Germline CDR1 SGHTA, CDR2 FQGNSA. The CDR3 consists of 16 residues. The V and J ends lost 5 bases and 8 bases respectively, with 24 bases between them. DNA for the CDR3: TGTGCCAGCAGCCGAGACGGGACTGAAGATCTAGTCGGCTACACCTTC. Its translation is CASSRDGTEDLVGYTF.

This clonotype came up a few times. This chain connects TRBV7-9 to TRBJ1-1; 10 positions agree with TRBD1. The V segment lost 5 bases and the J segment 4 bases; nucleotides outside the gene matches: 4. CDR3 length: 14 residues. Germline V gives CDR1 SEHNR, CDR2 FQNEAQ (reference sequence). The CDR3 DNA reads as TGTGCCAGCAGCGAGGACAGGGGGTTCACTGAAGCTTTCTTT. Translated: CASSEDRGFTEAFF.

This clonotype has at least ten counts. CDR3: CASSRERGYEQYV. DNA for the CDR3: TGCGCCAGCAGCCGCGAGCGAGGCTACGAGCAGTACGTC. The J gene is TRBJ2-7, the V gene TRBV4-3; D is ambiguous. V lost 4 bases to trimming and J lost 3 bases, with 10 bases between them. Germline assignment: CDR1 LGHNA and CDR2 YSLEER. There are 13 residues in the CDR3.

This clonotype was detected only a few times. The chain carries TRBV4-1 and TRBJ2-1; 12 bases align to TRBD2. The CDR3 runs 16 residues. With 3 bases clipped from V and 8 bases from J, the junction kept 8 bases outside the gene matches. Germline V lookup: CDR1 MGHRA, CDR2 YSYEKL. The CDR3 region is CASSQIASGGADEQFF. The CDR3 DNA sequence: TGCGCCAGCAGCCAGATCGCTAGCGGGGGGGCCGATGAGCAGTTCTTC.